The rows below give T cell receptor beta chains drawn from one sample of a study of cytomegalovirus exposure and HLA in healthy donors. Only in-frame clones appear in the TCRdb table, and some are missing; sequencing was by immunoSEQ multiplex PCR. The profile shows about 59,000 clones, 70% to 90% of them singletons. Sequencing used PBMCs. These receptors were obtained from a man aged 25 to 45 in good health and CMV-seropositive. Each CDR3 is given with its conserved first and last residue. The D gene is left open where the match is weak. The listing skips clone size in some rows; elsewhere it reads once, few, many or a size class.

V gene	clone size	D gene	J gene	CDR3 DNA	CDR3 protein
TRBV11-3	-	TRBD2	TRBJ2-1	TGTGCCAGCAGCTTAGAAAGTTACCGACTAGCGGGAGATTACAATGAGCAGTTCTTC	CASSLESYRLAGDYNEQFF
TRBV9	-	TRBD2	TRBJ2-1	TGTGCCAGCAGCGGATTAGCGGGACCCCCGAATGAGCAGTTCTTC	CASSGLAGPPNEQFF
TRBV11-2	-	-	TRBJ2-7	TGTGCCAGCAGCTTTATGGCCCCCCGGGGGGAGCAGTACTTC	CASSFMAPRGEQYF
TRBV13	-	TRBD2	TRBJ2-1	TGTGCCAGCAGCTCCCAGACTAGCGGGAAAGGTGAGCAGTTCTTC	CASSSQTSGKGEQFF
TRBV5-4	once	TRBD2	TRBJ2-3	TGTGCCAGCAGCCCCCAGGCGGGAGGAGGTAATACGCAGTATTTT	CASSPQAGGGNTQYF
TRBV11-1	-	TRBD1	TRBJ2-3	TGTGCCAGCAGCTTGACAGGGACAGATACGCAGTATTTT	CASSLTGTDTQYF
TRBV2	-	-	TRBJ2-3	TGTGCCAGCACCCTTAACCGACGGGAGTGGAGCACAGATACGCAGTATTTT	CASTLNRREWSTDTQYF
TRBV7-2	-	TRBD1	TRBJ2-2	TGTGCCAGCAGCCACCCAGGGGGCTCCGGGGAGCTGTTTTTT	CASSHPGGSGELFF
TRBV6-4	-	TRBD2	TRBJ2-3	TGTGCCAGCAGTGAAGCGGGAGGCACAGATACGCAGTATTTT	CASSEAGGTDTQYF
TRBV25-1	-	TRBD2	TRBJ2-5	TGTGCCAGCAGCAGCGGGAGAGACCAAGAGACCCAGTACTTC	CASSSGRDQETQYF
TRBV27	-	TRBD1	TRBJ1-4	TGTGCCAGCAGACCCGAAACTAGGGGGCGCGAGGAAAAACTGTTTTTT	CASRPETRGREEKLFF
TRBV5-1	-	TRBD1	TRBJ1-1	TGCGCCAGCAGCTTGGTATCTCGGGACAGCCCCTCTTTCTTT	CASSLVSRDSPSFF
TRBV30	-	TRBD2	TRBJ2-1	TGTGCCTGGAGTGTAGGGACTAGCGGGCTCAATGAGCAGTTCTTC	CAWSVGTSGLNEQFF
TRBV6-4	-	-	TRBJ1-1	TGTGCCAGCAGTGAAGCCCCGAACACTGAAGCTTTCTTT	CASSEAPNTEAFF
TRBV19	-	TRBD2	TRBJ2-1	TGTGCCAGTAGTCCTCGCCTAGCGGGAGGAAGGGATGAGCAGTTCTTC	CASSPRLAGGRDEQFF
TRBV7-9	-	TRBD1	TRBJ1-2	TGTGCCAGCAGCGACCGAGACAGGGGGGCGGGCTACACCTTC	CASSDRDRGAGYTF
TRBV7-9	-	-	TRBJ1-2	TGTGCCAGCCGGGATGGCTACACCTTC	CASRDGYTF
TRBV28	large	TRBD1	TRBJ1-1	TGTGCCAGCAGTCTGGACAGGGGATACACTGAAGCTTTCTTT	CASSLDRGYTEAFF
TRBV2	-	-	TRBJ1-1	TGTGCCAGCAGTTCTCGACAGAACACTGAAGCTTTCTTT	CASSSRQNTEAFF
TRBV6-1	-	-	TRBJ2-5	TGTGCCAGCAGTGAGGTCGCCGGGAGCGGAGAGACCCAGTACTTC	CASSEVAGSGETQYF
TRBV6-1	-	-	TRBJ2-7	TGTGCCAGCAGTGTCCGGGAGAACTACGAGCAGTACTTC	CASSVRENYEQYF
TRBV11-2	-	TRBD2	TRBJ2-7	TGTGCCAGCAGCCTATGGACTAGCGCGTACGAGCAGTACTTC	CASSLWTSAYEQYF
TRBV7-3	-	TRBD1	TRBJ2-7	TGTGCCAGCAGCTTAGACAGGGACTCCTACGAGCAGTACTTC	CASSLDRDSYEQYF
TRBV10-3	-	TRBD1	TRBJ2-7	TGTGCCATCAGTGAGACCGGACAGGGAAACTACGAGCAGTACTTC	CAISETGQGNYEQYF
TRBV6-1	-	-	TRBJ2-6	TGTGCCAGCAAACTAACTGGGGCCAACGTCCTGACTTTC	CASKLTGANVLTF
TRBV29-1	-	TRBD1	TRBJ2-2	TGCAGCGTAGGTGGTATTGGGACAGGGGGATCCGGGGAGCTGTTTTTT	CSVGGIGTGGSGELFF
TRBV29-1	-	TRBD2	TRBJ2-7	TGCAGCGTTGAAGGTTCCTGGACTAGCGGGAGACTGGGCTCCTACGAGCAGTACTTC	CSVEGSWTSGRLGSYEQYF
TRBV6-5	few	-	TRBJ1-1	TGTGCCAGCAGTCCCGGGGATTACACTGAAGCTTTCTTT	CASSPGDYTEAFF
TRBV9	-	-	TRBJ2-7	TGTGCCAGCAGCCCTAGTCCGGGCGAGCAGTACTTC	CASSPSPGEQYF
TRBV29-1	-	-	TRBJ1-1	TGCAGCGTTGAAGAGGGCGACCAGAACACTGAAGCTTTCTTT	CSVEEGDQNTEAFF
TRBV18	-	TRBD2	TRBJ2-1	TGTGCCAGCTCACTATTAGCGGGAGTGGGTGAGCAGTTCTTC	CASSLLAGVGEQFF
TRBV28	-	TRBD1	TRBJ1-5	TGTGCCAGCAGTTTTCTAGGGACAGGGGGTCAGCCCCAGCATTTT	CASSFLGTGGQPQHF
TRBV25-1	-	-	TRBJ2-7	TGTGCCAGCACCCGGGACTCCTCCTACGAGCAGTACTTC	CASTRDSSYEQYF
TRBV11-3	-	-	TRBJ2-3	TGTGCCAGCAGCTCCGGACAGCCAACAGATACGCAGTATTTT	CASSSGQPTDTQYF
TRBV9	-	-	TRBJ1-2	TGTGCCAGCAGCGTCACGACCTCGGGAGGCTACACCTTC	CASSVTTSGGYTF
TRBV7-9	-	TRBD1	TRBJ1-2	TGTGCCAGCAGACCCACACAGGGGGATATGGGCTACACCTTC	CASRPTQGDMGYTF
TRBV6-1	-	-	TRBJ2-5	TGTGCCAGCAGTATTAATTTGGCAGGGGAAGAGACCCAGTACTTC	CASSINLAGEETQYF
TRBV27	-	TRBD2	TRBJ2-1	TGTGCCAGCAAACCCGTTGGACTAGCGAAAAACAATGAGCAGTTCTTC	CASKPVGLAKNNEQFF
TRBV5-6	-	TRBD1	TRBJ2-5	TGTGCCAGCAGCTCGGACAGGGAAGAGACCCAGTACTTC	CASSSDREETQYF
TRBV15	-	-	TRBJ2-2	TGTGCCACCACCTTGAACACCGGGGAGCTGTTTTTT	CATTLNTGELFF
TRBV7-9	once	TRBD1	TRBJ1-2	TGTGCCAGCAGCCCACAACAGGGGCTCTATGGCTACACCTTC	CASSPQQGLYGYTF
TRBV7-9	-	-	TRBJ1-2	TGTGCCAGCAGCTTGAGAGAGGGAGTGGCTGGCTACACCTTC	CASSLREGVAGYTF
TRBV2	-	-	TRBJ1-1	TGTGCCAGCAGTGTATTGTCAGGGATTCCCACTGAAGCTTTCTTT	CASSVLSGIPTEAFF
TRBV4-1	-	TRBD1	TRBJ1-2	TGCGCCAGCAGCTCCCGGGACAGGGGAGAACAGGACTATGGCTACACCTTC	CASSSRDRGEQDYGYTF
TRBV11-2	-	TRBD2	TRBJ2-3	TGTGCCAGCAGCTTAGTTGGGGCGGGAGAACTAGATACGCAGTATTTT	CASSLVGAGELDTQYF
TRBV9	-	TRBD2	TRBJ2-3	TGTGCCAGCAGCGTAGGAGCTAGCGGGAGAGGCACAGATACGCAGTATTTT	CASSVGASGRGTDTQYF
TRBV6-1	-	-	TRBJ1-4	TGTGCCAGCAGTGAGATGGAGGGAAATGAAAAACTGTTTTTT	CASSEMEGNEKLFF
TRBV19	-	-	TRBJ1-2	TGTGCCAGTAGTATAGGCTCCGCGGGGTTAAACGGCTACACCTTC	CASSIGSAGLNGYTF